The T cell receptor beta chain described here comes from a study of blood T cell repertoires in COVID-19 (dated by TCRdb to about 2020). In terms of the full investigation: Samples covering the acute and convalescent phases of COVID-19 were provided by collaborators in the United States, Italy and Spain. The sample metadata nearly always contained a de-identified subject ID, COVID-19 status, age in years and sex. The prospective study material was composed of cDNA or gDNA derived from T cells, B-cell-depleted T cells, or PBMCs. Samples came from the ongoing ImmuneRACE study (first 160 participants) plus 1,254 subjects from 6 global collaborators. The dataset comprised deeply sampled blood TCRbeta repertoires from subjects exposed to, actively infected with, or recovered from COVID-19. Where available, HLA class I and class II types were taken from metadata supplied by the sample provider and were not determined by assay-based typing. The repertoires were released in a freely available public database meant as a resource for research on the immune response to SARS-CoV-2. Study-level results and caveats: How much clinical and demographic metadata was included differed by source and by participant, and the metadata was provided uncurated.

TCRbeta CDR3 regions were amplified from genomic DNA by means of the immunoSEQ Assay, a bias-controlled multiplex PCR. The paper's data handling went like this. The number of nucleated cells in each sample was estimated from the amplification of reference gene primers within the assay. To quantify the absolute abundance of each unique TCRbeta CDR3 rearrangement, sequence reads were collapsed and filtered. For each sample, productive Simpson clonality was calculated as the square root of Simpson's diversity index across productive rearrangements. TCRdb took over this immuneACCESS table, retaining in-frame rearrangements with V and J assigned. Such tables are incomplete; in checked studies, under half of the missing clones stem from an unresolved V gene, and the remainder is unexplained. V and J calls and clone size are as listed in that table; D and trimming were resolved from the DNA. For this sample the table gives about 310,000 clones, of which around nine tenths were detected only once. The ten largest clonotypes hold over 8% of the sample.

V loses 5 bases at its end and J loses 5 bases; junction bases beyond the gene matches: 8. CDR1 is given as SGHVS and CDR2 as FNYEAQ, both from the germline V gene. Its CDR3 holds 14 amino acids, cysteine through phenylalanine. The sequence is cut down to CDR3 DNA, 42 bases in frame from base 1. As to this clone: This clone's antigen is unknown. Base-call qualities are not available, and no considerably larger clone is one nucleotide away.

Participants in the prospective study were enrolled through a virtual design, were aged roughly 18 to 90 years, and lived in roughly 24 United States geographic areas. In the prospective study, cohorts were assigned on the basis of participant-reported clinical history obtained from a screening survey and a study questionnaire. Recovered participants in ImmuneRACE Cohort 3 were defined as having two consecutive negative NP/OP PCR tests, clearance from a healthcare professional, or resolution of symptoms. Mobile phlebotomists in the prospective study collected whole blood, serum and a nasopharyngeal or oropharyngeal swab from every participant. Additional blood draws and questionnaires over an approximately two-month period could optionally be provided by prospective study participants. Blood samples from the prospective study were shipped frozen or at room temperature prior to DNA extraction.

Recombination connected TRBV7-6 to TRBJ1-2; the central 7 bases match TRBD1. This TCR derives from a woman in her thirties or forties who had recovered from COVID-19. Sequenced: PBMCs or T cells enriched from blood (not recorded which). CDR3 region: CASSPHGTDYGYTF. The nucleotide sequence reads TGTGCCAGCAGCCCCCACGGGACAGATTATGGCTACACCTTC. Reference TRBV7-6 and TRBJ1-2 genes cover what lies past the CDR3, so the full variable domain is GAGVSQSPRYKVTKRGQDVALRCDPISGHVSLYWYRQALGQGPEFLTYFNYEAQQDKSGLPNDRFSAERPEGSISTLTIQRTEQRDSAMYRCASSPHGTDYGYTFGSGTRLTVV.